The present T cell receptor (beta chain) was sequenced within a study of T cells after yellow fever vaccination. In TCRdb, the 5' RACE reads were re-called with MiXCR into one record per CDR3 protein. Here the sample spans just under 600,000 distinct CDR3 sequences, roughly 14% being singletons. Germline CDR1 reads DFQATT; CDR2 reads SNEGSKA (reference sequence). The CDR3 runs 13 residues. Trimming removed 6 bases at V and 6 bases at J, with 16 bases between. This sequence originates from a man younger than 40 who received the YFV17D yellow fever vaccine. The sequences come from PBMCs, collected on the day of the yellow fever booster vaccination. J is TRBJ2-3 and V is TRBV20-1; D unresolved. As DNA, the CDR3 is TGCAGTGCCGAGGCGTCAGGTTTGGATACGCAGTATTTT. Amino acids: CSAEASGLDTQYF.